What follows are 15 T cell receptor beta chains derived from one specimen sequenced in a study of T cell responses to AZD1222 COVID-19 vaccine. Sequencing used immunoSEQ multiplex PCR; TCRdb keeps in-frame clones, though not all of them. The sample yields about 140,000 clones, approximately 90% seen once. The source material was peripheral blood, sampled 28 days after the second AZD1222 dose. The receptors stem from an adult who received the AZD1222 COVID-19 vaccine.

This chain links TRBV3-1 (or the pseudogene TRBV3-2) with TRBJ2-2, with D possibly TRBD2 on 5 matching bases. V lost 4 bases and J 0 bases, leaving 12 bases between the germline ends. Germline V gene lookup returns CDR1 LGHDT and CDR2 YNNKEL (reference sequence). The CDR3 sequence is 16 residues long. As DNA, the CDR3 is TGTGCCAGCAGCCCAACCGGGAAGGCGAACACCGGGGAGCTGTTTTTT. Encoded protein: CASSPTGKANTGELFF.

The sample holds a few counts of this clone. The chain combines TRBV27 with TRBJ2-1; the D gene is possibly TRBD2 (5 bases). The ends were cut back, 4 bases at V and 0 bases at J, with 16 bases in the middle. The CDR3 covers 17 residues. CDR1 MNHEY and CDR2 SMNVEV come from the germline V gene (reference sequence). The CDR3 loop is CASSSPGSASSYNEQFF. CDR3 sequence (DNA): TGTGCCAGCAGTTCTCCTGGGAGCGCGAGCTCCTACAATGAGCAGTTCTTC.

The chain carries TRBV7-9 and TRBJ1-5, with 8 bases that match TRBD1. Per the germline V gene, CDR1 is SEHNR and CDR2 is FQNEAQ (reference sequence). V shed 5 bases, J shed 5 bases, and the junction held 11 bases outside the gene matches. CDR3 length: 16 amino acids. CDR3 loop: CASSHLSGTGYQPQHF. The CDR3 nucleotides read TGTGCCAGCAGCCACCTGTCCGGGACAGGATATCAGCCCCAGCATTTT.

This chain links TRBV7-6 with TRBJ2-5, with D tentatively TRBD1 (6 bases). Trimming pared 0 bases from V and 2 bases from J, leaving 16 bases between. Germline V gene lookup returns CDR1 SGHVS and CDR2 FNYEAQ. This CDR3 comprises 17 residues. The chain's CDR3 is CASSLAPTGSGQETQYF. CDR3 nucleotides: TGTGCCAGCAGCTTAGCGCCCACAGGGTCGGGTCAAGAGACCCAGTACTTC. The whole variable domain, filled in from reference TRBV7-6 and TRBJ2-5, reads GAGVSQSPRYKVTKRGQDVALRCDPISGHVSLYWYRQALGQGPEFLTYFNYEAQQDKSGLPNDRFSAERPEGSISTLTIQRTEQRDSAMYRCASSLAPTGSGQETQYFGPGTRLLVL.

The chain has TRBV5-1 and TRBJ2-7, with a tentative D call TRBD1 (6 bases). In germline, CDR1 is SGHRS, CDR2 YFSETQ. Trimming pared 4 bases from V and 2 bases from J, leaving 16 bases between. The CDR3 spans 15 residues. The CDR3 sequence: CASSPEGQAPYEQYF. The CDR3 coding sequence is TGCGCCAGCAGCCCAGAGGGACAAGCGCCCTACGAGCAGTACTTC.

V and J are TRBV5-5 and TRBJ1-2, with D possibly being TRBD1 (5 bases). V was pared by 4 bases and J by 8 bases, with 18 bases between. CDR3 length: 14 residues. Per germline, CDR1 SGHKS and CDR2 YYEKEE (reference sequence). CDR3 DNA sequence: TGTGCCAGCAGCGGGACGCGGGGTGAAGGGGGCTACACCTTC. It encodes CASSGTRGEGGYTF.

V and J are TRBV9 and TRBJ2-6, with 12 bases aligning to TRBD2. CDR1 is SGDLS and CDR2 is YYNGEE in the germline V gene. The CDR3 totals 18 residues. The V gene end was trimmed by 0 bases and the J gene end by 4 bases; junction bases not matched to a gene: 5. CDR3 in amino acids: CASSVGLAGAKGANVLTF. CDR3 bases: TGTGCCAGCAGCGTAGGACTAGCGGGAGCGAAAGGGGCCAACGTCCTGACTTTC.

The chain carries TRBV7-9 and TRBJ1-2; TRBD1 is a possible D gene (5 bases). V lost 5 bases to trimming and J lost 4 bases, with 17 bases between them. The germline CDR1 and CDR2 sequences are SEHNR and FQNEAQ (reference sequence). The CDR3 is 15 amino acids. For the CDR3, the DNA is TGTGCCAGCAGCCCCCCCTGGACAAGACCCTATGGCTACACCTTC. Protein product: CASSPPWTRPYGYTF.

CDR3: CASSQDRGEYSPLHF. The CDR3 DNA reads TGTGCCAGCAGCCAAGATCGTGGAGAGTATTCACCCCTCCACTTT. The chain couples TRBV4-2 to TRBJ1-6, with D uncertain. Per germline, CDR1 LGHNA and CDR2 YNFKEQ. Between the trimmed V and J ends, which lost 0 bases and 8 bases, there was a span of 11 bases. The CDR3 has 15 amino acids.

The gene calls are TRBV23-1 and TRBJ2-1; no definite D call. TRBV23-1 is an open reading frame whose function is uncertain. The germline V and J ends were trimmed by 7 bases and 1 base, with 11 bases remaining between them. This CDR3 spans 14 amino acids. The CDR3 is CASTLGSSYNEQFF. The CDR3 coding sequence is TGCGCCAGCACATTAGGATCTTCCTACAATGAGCAGTTCTTC.

V gene TRBV29-1 combines with J gene TRBJ1-1; TRBD1 is a possible D gene (5 bases). Between the trimmed V and J ends, which lost 4 bases and 5 bases, there was a span of 11 bases. The CDR3 is 12 residues long. Germline V CDR1 and CDR2: SQVTM, ANQGSEA. This CDR3 reads CSVVAGPTEAFF. The CDR3 DNA reads as TGCAGCGTTGTGGCGGGACCAACTGAAGCTTTCTTT.

The J gene is TRBJ2-1, the V gene TRBV10-1, with 12 nucleotides matching TRBD2. The CDR3 spans 16 residues. V lost 7 bases, J lost 6 bases, and 10 bases stayed unmatched. From germline, CDR1 is WNHNN and CDR2 SYGVQD (reference sequence). In nucleotides, the CDR3 is TGCGCCAGCAAAAATCTAGCGGGAGGGCTTACCAATGAGCAGTTCTTC. Amino acid sequence: CASKNLAGGLTNEQFF.

A single count supports this clone. The rearrangement joins TRBV7-9 to TRBJ1-4; TRBD1 might be the D (5 bases). The V end was cut by 5 bases, the J end by 8 bases, with 15 bases between. This CDR3 contains 14 residues. The germline gives CDR1 SEHNR, CDR2 FQNEAQ (reference sequence). CDR3 loop: CASSPRNWGEKLFF. In DNA, the CDR3 is TGTGCCAGCAGCCCCCGGAATTGGGGCGAAAAACTGTTTTTT. The full variable domain, completed using reference TRBV7-9 and TRBJ1-4, is DTGVSQNPRHKITKRGQNVTFRCDPISEHNRLYWYRQTLGQGPEFLTYFQNEAQLEKSRLLSDRFSAERPKGSFSTLEIQRTEQGDSAMYLCASSPRNWGEKLFFGSGTQLSVL.

V is TRBV5-1 and J is TRBJ2-6, with D unclear. CDR1 is SGHRS and CDR2 is YFSETQ in the germline V gene. V was clipped by 3 bases and J by 0 bases, with 10 bases between them. The CDR3 is 16 residues long. CDR3 protein: CASSSANSSGANVLTF. CDR3 DNA sequence: TGCGCCAGCAGCTCGGCTAACAGCTCTGGGGCCAACGTCCTGACTTTC.

The chain carries TRBV7-2 and TRBJ1-6; D unclear. Germline-derived CDR1 and CDR2 are SGHTA and FQGNSA. V was trimmed by 5 bases and J by 10 bases, leaving 6 bases between them. This CDR3 has 11 residues. In DNA, the CDR3 is TGTGCCAGCAGCCTGGGATCACCCCTCCACTTT. The encoded protein is CASSLGSPLHF.